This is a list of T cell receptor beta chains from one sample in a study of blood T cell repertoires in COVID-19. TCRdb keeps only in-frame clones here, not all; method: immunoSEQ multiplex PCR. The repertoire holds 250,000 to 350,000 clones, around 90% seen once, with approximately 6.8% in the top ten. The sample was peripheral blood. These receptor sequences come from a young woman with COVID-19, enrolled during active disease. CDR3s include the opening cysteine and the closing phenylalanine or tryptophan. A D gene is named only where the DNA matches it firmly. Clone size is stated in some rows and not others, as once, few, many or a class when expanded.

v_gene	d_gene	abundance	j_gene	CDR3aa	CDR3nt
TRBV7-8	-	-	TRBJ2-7	CASSVSGWEQYF	TGTGCCAGCAGCGTGTCGGGGTGGGAGCAGTACTTC
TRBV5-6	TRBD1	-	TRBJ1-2	CASSSTGTERGYGYTF	TGTGCCAGCAGCTCGACCGGGACAGAAAGAGGCTATGGCTACACCTTC
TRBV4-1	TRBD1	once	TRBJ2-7	CASSPRDSYEQYF	TGCGCCAGCAGCCCCCGGGACAGCTACGAGCAGTACTTC
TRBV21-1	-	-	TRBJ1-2	CASSSPGYYGYTF	TGTGCCAGCAGCAGTCCAGGGTACTATGGCTACACCTTC
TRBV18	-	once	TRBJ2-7	CASSTGRAPYEQYF	TGTGCCAGCTCAACAGGGAGGGCTCCCTACGAGCAGTACTTC
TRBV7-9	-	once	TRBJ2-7	CASSVTGLNYEQYF	TGTGCCAGCAGCGTTACAGGGTTGAACTACGAGCAGTACTTC
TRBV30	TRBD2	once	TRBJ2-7	CAWSITGTIPYEQYF	TGTGCCTGGAGTATAACCGGGACTATACCCTACGAGCAGTACTTC
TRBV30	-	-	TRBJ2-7	CAWSGASYEQYF	TGTGCCTGGAGTGGGGCGTCCTACGAGCAGTACTTC
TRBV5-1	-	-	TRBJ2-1	CASSLALGSYNEQFF	TGCGCCAGCAGCTTGGCCCTGGGCTCTTACAATGAGCAGTTCTTC
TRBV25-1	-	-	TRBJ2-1	CASIPGGGAGNEQFF	TGTGCCAGCATCCCCGGAGGGGGAGCGGGGAATGAGCAGTTCTTC
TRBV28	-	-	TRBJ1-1	CASSSTFLGRSTEAFF	TGTGCCAGCAGCTCGACGTTTCTTGGGAGGAGCACTGAAGCTTTCTTT
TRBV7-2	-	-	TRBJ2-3	CASSSALTRTTRSTDTQYF	TGTGCCAGCAGCTCGGCACTAACCAGGACTACCCGAAGCACAGATACGCAGTATTTT
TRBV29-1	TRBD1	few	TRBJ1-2	CSVDYGTGYGYTF	TGCAGCGTTGATTACGGGACAGGCTATGGCTACACCTTC
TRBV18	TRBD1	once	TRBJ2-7	CASSPPYRGSYEQYF	TGTGCCAGCTCACCACCATACAGGGGAAGCTACGAGCAGTACTTC
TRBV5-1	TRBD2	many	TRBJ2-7	CASSLVPSGDYEQYF	TGCGCCAGCAGCTTGGTCCCTAGCGGGGACTACGAGCAGTACTTC
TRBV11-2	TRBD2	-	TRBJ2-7	CASSPGLAESYEQYF	TGTGCCAGCAGCCCCGGACTAGCGGAGTCCTACGAGCAGTACTTC
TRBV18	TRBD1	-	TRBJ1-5	CASSPSGQDSTPQHF	TGTGCCAGCTCACCCTCCGGACAGGACTCAACGCCCCAGCATTTT
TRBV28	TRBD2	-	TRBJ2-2	CASSPRSGSSTGELFF	TGTGCCAGCAGTCCCCGTAGCGGGAGCAGTACCGGGGAGCTGTTTTTT
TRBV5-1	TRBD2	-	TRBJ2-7	CASSPNAGGNYEQYF	TGCGCCAGCAGCCCGAACGCGGGGGGGAACTACGAGCAGTACTTC
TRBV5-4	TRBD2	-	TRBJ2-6	CASSFGLAGPSGANVLTF	TGTGCCAGCAGCTTTGGACTAGCGGGCCCCTCTGGGGCCAACGTCCTGACTTTC
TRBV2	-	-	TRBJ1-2	CASRVYGGEGYGYTF	TGTGCCAGCAGGGTTTATGGGGGGGAAGGCTATGGCTACACCTTC
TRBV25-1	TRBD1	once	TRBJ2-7	CASSEGAGTGVPVEQYF	TGTGCCAGCAGTGAGGGAGCCGGGACAGGGGTACCGGTCGAGCAGTACTTC
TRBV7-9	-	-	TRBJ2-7	CASSDGQRKIYEQYF	TGTGCCAGCAGCGATGGACAGAGGAAAATCTACGAGCAGTACTTC
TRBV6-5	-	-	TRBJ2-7	CASSEIYYEQYF	TGTGCCAGCTCGGAGATATACTACGAGCAGTACTTC
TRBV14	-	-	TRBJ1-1	CASSPRLFQGRWGTEAFF	TGTGCCAGCAGCCCACGACTCTTCCAGGGGCGGTGGGGAACTGAAGCTTTCTTT
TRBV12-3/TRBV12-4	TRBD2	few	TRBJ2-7	CASSWGTTAEQYF	TGTGCCAGCAGTTGGGGGACTACGGCCGAGCAGTACTTC
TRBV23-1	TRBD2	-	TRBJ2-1	CASSQSIPPDGRLLAGGDNEQFF	TGCGCCAGCAGTCAATCGATCCCCCCCGACGGTAGACTACTAGCGGGAGGGGACAATGAGCAGTTCTTC
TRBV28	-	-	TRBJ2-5	CASEGDQETQYF	TGTGCCAGTGAGGGGGACCAAGAGACCCAGTACTTC
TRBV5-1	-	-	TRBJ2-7	CASGPAGALLGEQYF	TGCGCCAGCGGTCCAGCTGGGGCGCTTTTAGGCGAGCAGTACTTC
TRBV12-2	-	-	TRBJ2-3	CASRLGEGGHDTQYF	TGTGCAAGTCGCTTAGGAGAGGGAGGGCATGATACGCAGTATTTT
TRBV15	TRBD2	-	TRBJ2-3	CATSRGTSGTDTQYF	TGTGCCACCAGCAGGGGGACTAGCGGCACAGATACGCAGTATTTT
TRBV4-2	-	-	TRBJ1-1	CASSPLSGLNTEAFF	TGTGCCAGCAGCCCTTTAAGCGGGCTGAACACTGAAGCTTTCTTT
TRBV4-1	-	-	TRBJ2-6	CASSQSLRGEDSGANVLTF	TGCGCCAGCAGCCAAAGTCTCAGGGGGGAGGACTCTGGGGCCAACGTCCTGACTTTC
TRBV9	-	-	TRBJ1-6	CASSGTDASSPLHF	TGTGCCAGCAGCGGGACAGACGCGAGTTCACCCCTCCACTTT
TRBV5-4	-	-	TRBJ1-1	CASSLGAGWTEAFF	TGTGCCAGCAGCCTTGGGGCAGGGTGGACTGAAGCTTTCTTT
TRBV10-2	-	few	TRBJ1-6	CASSEFRSGRGSPLHF	TGCGCCAGCAGTGAGTTTAGGAGTGGACGGGGTTCACCCCTCCACTTT
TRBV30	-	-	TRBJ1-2	CASRTVPANYGYTF	TGTGCCTCGAGGACAGTACCAGCTAACTATGGCTACACCTTC
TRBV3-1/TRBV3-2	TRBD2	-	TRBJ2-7	CASSQGSALAGDREQYF	TGTGCCAGCAGCCAAGGTTCCGCGTTAGCGGGAGATCGGGAGCAGTACTTC
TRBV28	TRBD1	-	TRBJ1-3	CASSLRWGQGRSGNTIYF	TGTGCCAGCAGTTTAAGGTGGGGACAGGGTAGATCTGGAAACACCATATATTTT
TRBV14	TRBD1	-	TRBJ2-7	CASSQPGTGLYEQYF	TGTGCCAGCAGCCAACCTGGGACAGGGTTATACGAGCAGTACTTC
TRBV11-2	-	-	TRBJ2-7	CASSSDYQSSYEQYF	TGTGCCAGCAGTTCAGACTACCAGAGCTCCTACGAGCAGTACTTC
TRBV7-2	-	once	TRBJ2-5	CASSLGGSGQTQYF	TGTGCCAGCAGCTTAGGAGGGAGTGGGCAGACCCAGTACTTC
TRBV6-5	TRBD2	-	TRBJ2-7	CASSPSRGTYEQYF	TGTGCCAGCAGTCCCTCGCGGGGGACCTACGAGCAGTACTTC
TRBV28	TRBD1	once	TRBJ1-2	CASSLSGVGTALNYGYTF	TGTGCCAGCAGTTTATCTGGAGTAGGGACAGCCCTTAACTATGGCTACACCTTC
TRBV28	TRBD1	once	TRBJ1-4	CASRAGGSEKLFF	TGTGCCAGCCGAGCAGGGGGTTCTGAAAAACTGTTTTTT
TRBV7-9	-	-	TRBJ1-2	CASSPENLPRGTF	TGTGCCAGCAGCCCAGAGAATCTCCCTCGGGGGACCTTC